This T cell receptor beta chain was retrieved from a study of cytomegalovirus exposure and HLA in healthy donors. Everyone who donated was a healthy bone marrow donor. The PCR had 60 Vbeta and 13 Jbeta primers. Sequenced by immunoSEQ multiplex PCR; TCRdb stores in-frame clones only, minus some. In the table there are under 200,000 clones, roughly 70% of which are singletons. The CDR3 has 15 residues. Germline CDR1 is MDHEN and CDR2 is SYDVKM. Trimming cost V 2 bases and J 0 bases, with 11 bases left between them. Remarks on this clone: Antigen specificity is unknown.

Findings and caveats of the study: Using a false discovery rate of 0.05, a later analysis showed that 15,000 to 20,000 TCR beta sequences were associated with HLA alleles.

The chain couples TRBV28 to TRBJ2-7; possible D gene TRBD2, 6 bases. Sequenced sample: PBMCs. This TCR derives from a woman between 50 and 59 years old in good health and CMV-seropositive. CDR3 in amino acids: CASSLRGGFSYEQYF. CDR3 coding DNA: TGTGCCAGCAGTTTACGTGGGGGGTTCTCCTACGAGCAGTACTTC.